This TCR beta chain was captured by sequencing in a study of blood T cell repertoires in COVID-19. The repertoire was sequenced with immunoSEQ multiplex PCR; TCRdb's copy has only in-frame clones and lacks some. The data show about 160,000 clones, roughly 81% seen once. In germline, CDR1 is LGHNA, CDR2 YSLEER. CDR3 length: 14 amino acids. V was clipped by 5 bases and J by 0 bases, with 8 bases between them. Sequencing was done on a sample of peripheral blood. The receptor's source is a man between 40 and 49 years old with acute or convalescent COVID-19. V and J are TRBV4-3 and TRBJ2-1; D possibly corresponds to TRBD2 (5 bases). The CDR3 DNA is TGCGCCAGCAGCAGCGGAGACTCCTACAATGAGCAGTTCTTC. Translating gives CASSSGDSYNEQFF.